This T cell receptor (beta chain) was obtained from a study of CD8 T cells in ankylosing spondylitis (dated 2017 in TCRdb). As for the study more broadly: The study profiled T cell receptor beta repertoires in healthy donors and ankylosing spondylitis patients to find disease-linked TCR variants. The whole study cohort included some 100 healthy donors and 20 to 25 ankylosing spondylitis patients. Peripheral blood was sampled, and synovial fluid was also collected from ankylosing spondylitis patients.

From the cysteine up to the phenylalanine, the CDR3 has a length of 17 residues. Only the CDR3 portion is preserved as DNA: 51 bases, with reading frame beginning at the first base. CDR1 and CDR2, looked up from the germline V gene (reference sequence), are DFQATT and SNEGSKA. The V end loses 1 base and the J end loses 2 bases, and a stretch of 18 bases separates them. The data were produced on an Illumina HiSeq 2500. TCR beta libraries were prepared by quantitative 5'-RACE with molecular barcodes. The authors' pipeline ran thus. Disease-linked TCR variants were identified with a new computational method built on a probabilistic model of VDJ rearrangement. The public reads were reprocessed in TCRdb via fastp at Q25 and MiXCR, keeping in-frame beta chains. All rows with the same CDR3 protein become a single entry with the most common DNA and genes. In this record, the V and J calls reflect TCRdb's handling and not the investigators' own analysis. In all, the sample holds around 340,000 distinct CDR3 sequences, and roughly 14% of those were seen once. The ten largest clonotypes hold around 1% of the sample.

Summary of the overall study and its limitations: Significant enrichment of the disease-linked clones was reported in matched synovial fluid samples from ankylosing spondylitis patients. A TCR beta motif made up of seven or eight highly homologous amino acid variants appeared to be characteristic of blood from ankylosing spondylitis patients. Some motif variants had previously been reported in the synovial fluid and blood of reactive arthritis patients, which suggests shared mechanisms of disease initiation. The disease-linked clones showed a CD8+ phenotype and occurred at relatively low frequencies in peripheral blood.

This clonotype has a handful of counts. Its antigen remains undetermined. Base qualities were left out, and no much larger clone turns up one base away. The specimen sequenced was blood, either unsorted or a sorted T cell fraction (not recorded which). This sequence originates from a male donor with ankylosing spondylitis or in good health (not recorded which). The chain is encoded by TRBV20-1 joined to TRBJ2-1, with a weak D call of TRBD2 (5 bases match). Read as DNA, the sequence is TGCAGTGCTAGAGGGGCCCCTAGCCGCCGCACCTACAATGAGCAGTTCTTC. This gives the protein CSARGAPSRRTYNEQFF.